What follows describes a single T cell receptor (beta chain). Antigen: not known. The data derive from a study of Tregs in tolerant kidney transplant recipients. Looking at the study overall: CD4+CD25+CD127- cells came from roughly 3-day belatacept mixed lymphocyte reactions, some with roughly 5-day graft donor restimulation.

TCRdb's copy holds only in-frame clones and misses some; the assay was immunoSEQ multiplex PCR. The top ten clones hold 2% to 2.5% of a sample with around 30,000 clones, 82% of them seen once. Trimming at V came to 4 bases and at J to 0 bases, leaving 4 bases not matched to a gene. Germline lookup yields CDR1 MNHEY and CDR2 SVGAGI. This CDR3 is 16 amino acids long. Sequenced input: Tregs from blood cultured with allogeneic cells. The chain carries TRBV6-5 and TRBJ2-3, with 10 bases fitting TRBD2. This sequence was found in a human donor in good health. For the CDR3, the DNA is TGTGCCAGCAGTTGGATTAGCGGGGGGAGCACAGATACGCAGTATTTT. Residues: CASSWISGGSTDTQYF.